This passage covers 3 T cell receptor beta chains from one sample sequenced in a study of T cell changes during pregnancy in multiple sclerosis. The protocol was immunoSEQ multiplex PCR, while the TCRdb copy is restricted to in-frame clones and leaves out a portion. Found here are around 24,000 clones, 80% to 90% of them singletons; the top ten hold around 8%. The specimen was CD8+ T cells from peripheral blood mononuclear cells, collected in the first trimester of pregnancy. These receptors originate from a female donor in good health, enrolled as a control in a pregnancy study.

The chain is built from TRBV4-2 and TRBJ2-7, with D possibly being TRBD1 (5 bases). The germline gives CDR1 LGHNA, CDR2 YNFKEQ. The CDR3 runs to 14 residues. Trimming left V 1 base short and J 4 bases short, with 11 bases between. In DNA, the CDR3 is TGTGCCAGCAGCCAAGCAAGGACAACTTACGAGCAGTACTTC. Protein product: CASSQARTTYEQYF.

A note on this clone: Relative to the germline gene, one junction end is altered; a read error may explain this. Here the CDR3 reads CASSLDGNTEAFF. The DNA for the CDR3 is TGTGCCAGTAGTTTAGACGGGAACACTGAAGCTTTCTTT. V usage is TRBV19 and J usage is TRBJ1-1; D ambiguous. The CDR3 extends over 13 amino acids. The V gene's germline CDR1 is LNHDA and CDR2 SQIVND (reference sequence).

CDR3 region: CASRKGTADTQYF. The CDR3 DNA is TGTGCCAGCAGAAAAGGGACAGCAGATACGCAGTATTTT. The chain recombines TRBV27 with TRBJ2-3, with 7 bases identical to TRBD1. This CDR3 is 13 amino acids long. Germline CDR1 is MNHEY and CDR2 is SMNVEV (reference sequence). J lost 4 bases, V lost 6 bases, and 4 bases had no gene match.